This T cell receptor beta chain derives from a study of control samples from healthy donors and cancer patients. With 4 bases clipped from V and 8 bases from J, the junction kept 9 bases outside the gene matches. Per germline, CDR1 SGHNT and CDR2 YYREEE (reference sequence). This CDR3 comprises 14 residues. In its sample, this clone was seen once. The assay was immunoSEQ multiplex PCR, and TCRdb's table has in-frame clones only and misses some. The sample holds 90,000 to 150,000 clones; approximately 88% are singletons and the top ten take less than 4%. The sequencing sample was made of blood. This chain joins TRBV5-4 and TRBJ1-2, with 9 positions matching TRBD1. The sequence came from a man in his forties or fifties in good health. The CDR3 bases are TGTGCCAGCAGCATCCGGGACAGGGAGAGAGGCTACACCTTC. Translation gives CASSIRDRERGYTF. The full variable domain, its missing parts supplied by reference TRBV5-4 and TRBJ1-2, is ETGVTQSPTHLIKTRGQQVTLRCSSQSGHNTVSWYQQALGQGPQFIFQYYREEENGRGNFPPRFSGLQFPNYSSELNVNALELDDSALYLCASSIRDRERGYTFGSGTRLTVV.